Below are 20 T cell receptor beta chains sequenced from a single sample in a study of technical replicates of blood from a handful of donors. Using immunoSEQ multiplex PCR, the repertoire was profiled, and TCRdb retains in-frame clones only, with some absent. The sample yields 60,000 to 85,000 clones, around 97% seen once. The sequencing input was T cells isolated from PBMCs. The receptors were sampled from a human donor in good health.

The chain couples TRBV2 to TRBJ2-2; 8 nucleotides agree with TRBD2. V was clipped by 2 bases and J by 4 bases; unmatched bases: 3. There are 15 residues in the CDR3. Germline CDR1 is SNHLY and CDR2 is FYNNEI. CDR3 sequence: CASSEIRGGTGELFF. The CDR3 coding sequence is TGTGCCAGCAGTGAAATCCGGGGGGGCACCGGGGAGCTGTTTTTT. Using reference TRBV2 and TRBJ2-2 for the parts outside the CDR3, the full variable domain is EPEVTQTPSHQVTQMGQEVILRCVPISNHLYFYWYRQILGQKVEFLVSFYNNEISEKSEIFDDQFSVERPDGSNFTLKIRSTKLEDSAMYFCASSEIRGGTGELFFGEGSRLTVL.

The chain uses TRBV7-2 and TRBJ2-2; TRBD1 agrees at 8 bases. The CDR3 spans 16 residues. Trimming cost V 5 bases and J 1 base; bases outside gene matches: 6. The V gene's germline CDR1 is SGHTA and CDR2 FQGNSA. This CDR3 reads CASSPGQGENTGELFF. The CDR3 bases are TGTGCCAGCAGCCCAGGACAGGGAGAGAACACCGGGGAGCTGTTTTTT.

The chain has TRBV29-1 and TRBJ2-7; 8 nucleotides agree with TRBD1. Germline CDR1 reads SQVTM; CDR2 reads ANQGSEA. V trimming: 2 bases; J trimming: 3 bases; junction bases outside the gene matches: 6. The CDR3 runs to 14 residues. CDR3 coding DNA: TGCAGCGTTGAACGACGGGACAGGAGCTACGAGCAGTACTTC. This sequence encodes CSVERRDRSYEQYF.

The sample holds a few counts of this clone. The chain combines TRBV6-1 with TRBJ1-5; 9 bases are a match to TRBD1. The length of the CDR3 is 15 residues. The germline V gene encodes CDR1 MNHNS and CDR2 SASEGT. Losses at the gene ends were 6 bases for V and 6 bases for J; bases not matched to a gene: 9. This chain's CDR3 is CASRETGGGTQPQHF. CDR3 nucleotide sequence: TGTGCCAGCAGAGAAACAGGGGGCGGAACTCAGCCCCAGCATTTT.

The chain uses TRBV27 and TRBJ1-5; the D gene is possibly TRBD1 (5 bases). CDR1 and CDR2 (germline): MNHEY, SMNVEV (reference sequence). This CDR3 region has 14 residues. Between the trimmed V and J ends, which lost 2 bases and 6 bases, there was a span of 11 bases. The CDR3 nucleotides are TGTGCCAGCAGTTTAAACCAGGGTAGTCAGCCCCAGCATTTT. This gives the protein CASSLNQGSQPQHF.

CDR3 DNA: TGTGCCAGCGGACTAGCGGGAAGCTCTACGCAGTATTTT. Translation gives CASGLAGSSTQYF. The rearrangement uses TRBV2 and TRBJ2-3; 12 bases line up with TRBD2. CDR1 and CDR2 from the germline V gene are SNHLY and FYNNEI. V lost 8 bases, J lost 8 bases, and 5 bases stayed unmatched. The CDR3 has 13 amino acids.

This sequence joins TRBV7-9 and TRBJ2-5; no definite D call. CDR1 SEHNR and CDR2 FQNEAQ come from the germline V gene (reference sequence). V was trimmed by 1 base and J by 3 bases, leaving 12 bases between them. The CDR3 extends over 15 amino acids. The DNA of the CDR3 is TGTGCCAGCAGCTTAGGGCCAGCAGGCAAAGAGACCCAGTACTTC. Its protein product is CASSLGPAGKETQYF.

The chain recombines TRBV7-9 with TRBJ1-2, with a tentative D call TRBD1 (5 bases). V lost 0 bases to trimming and J lost 6 bases, with 17 bases between them. The CDR3 consists of 16 residues. Germline V CDR1 and CDR2: SEHNR, FQNEAQ (reference sequence). The CDR3: CASSLASGPRGNGYTF. CDR3 bases: TGTGCCAGCAGCTTAGCGTCAGGGCCAAGGGGAAATGGCTACACCTTC. Filled out from reference TRBV7-9 and TRBJ1-2, the complete variable domain reads DTGVSQNPRHKITKRGQNVTFRCDPISEHNRLYWYRQTLGQGPEFLTYFQNEAQLEKSRLLSDRFSAERPKGSFSTLEIQRTEQGDSAMYLCASSLASGPRGNGYTFGSGTRLTVV.

This clone appeared once. DNA for the CDR3: TGTGCCAGCAGTGCCCGACTAGCGGGAGTCAAGACCCAGTACTTC. Its translation is CASSARLAGVKTQYF. The V call is TRBV2, the J call TRBJ2-5; 12 bases are shared with TRBD2. CDR3 length equals 15 residues. CDR1 is SNHLY, CDR2 FYNNEI, per germline. Unmatched junction bases numbered 6, after V lost 4 bases and J lost 6 bases. Full variable domain (remainder filled in from reference TRBV2 and TRBJ2-5): EPEVTQTPSHQVTQMGQEVILRCVPISNHLYFYWYRQILGQKVEFLVSFYNNEISEKSEIFDDQFSVERPDGSNFTLKIRSTKLEDSAMYFCASSARLAGVKTQYFGPGTRLLVL.

The chain couples TRBV28 to TRBJ1-1; D is perhaps TRBD1 (5 bases). The germline V gene has CDR1 MDHEN and CDR2 SYDVKM. The length of the CDR3 is 15 residues. Trimming removed 5 bases at V and 0 bases at J, with 13 bases between. The CDR3, as DNA: TGTGCCAGCAGTCCCCGGGGGGTCATGAACACTGAAGCTTTCTTT. Its protein product is CASSPRGVMNTEAFF.

The chain carries TRBV9 and TRBJ1-2; D uncertain. This CDR3 region has 15 residues. Germline lookup yields CDR1 SGDLS and CDR2 YYNGEE. The germline V and J ends were trimmed by 0 bases and 1 base, with 10 bases remaining between them. The CDR3 reads CASSVDIANNYGYTF. The CDR3 DNA follows: TGTGCCAGCAGCGTAGACATAGCGAATAACTATGGCTACACCTTC.

V and J are TRBV28 and TRBJ1-5; D is ambiguous. The germline V gene encodes CDR1 MDHEN and CDR2 SYDVKM. The CDR3 covers 13 residues. Trimming pared 5 bases from V and 3 bases from J, leaving 8 bases between. CDR3 sequence reads: CASSTRFNQPQHF. In DNA, the CDR3 is TGTGCCAGCAGTACGAGATTCAATCAGCCCCAGCATTTT. Drawing the rest from reference TRBV28 and TRBJ1-5, the complete variable domain is DVKVTQSSRYLVKRTGEKVFLECVQDMDHENMFWYRQDPGLGLRLIYFSYDVKMKEKGDIPEGYSVSREKKERFSLILESASTNQTSMYLCASSTRFNQPQHFGDGTRLSIL.

The V call is TRBV28, the J call TRBJ2-3, with D uncertain. The V gene's germline CDR1 is MDHEN and CDR2 SYDVKM. V lost 4 bases and J 0 bases, leaving 8 bases between the germline ends. The CDR3 has 14 residues. Here the CDR3 reads CASSSGPSTDTQYF. CDR3 in DNA: TGTGCCAGCAGTTCTGGGCCTAGCACAGATACGCAGTATTTT.

This chain connects TRBV10-1 to TRBJ2-5; D not resolved. The CDR3 has 13 amino acids. V lost 4 bases to trimming and J lost 7 bases, with 13 bases between them. Per germline, CDR1 WNHNN and CDR2 SYGVQD (reference sequence). The CDR3 sequence is CASSAEQSGTQYF. For the CDR3, the DNA is TGCGCCAGCAGTGCCGAGCAGTCAGGGACCCAGTACTTC.

The chain couples TRBV19 to TRBJ2-5; D remains unclear. The ends were cut back, 0 bases at V and 0 bases at J, with 5 bases in the middle. Germline V gene lookup returns CDR1 LNHDA and CDR2 SQIVND (reference sequence). The CDR3 has 14 amino acids. This CDR3 is CASSIDRYQETQYF. The CDR3 bases are TGTGCCAGTAGTATAGACAGGTACCAAGAGACCCAGTACTTC.

In this sample, this clone turned up once. The chain uses TRBV30 and TRBJ2-5; D call uncertain. Germline V CDR1 and CDR2: GTSNPN, SVGIG (reference sequence). Trimming cost V 7 bases and J 5 bases, with 11 bases left between them. The CDR3 covers 11 residues. The CDR3: CASQFGETQYF. Here the CDR3 DNA reads TGTGCCTCCCAGTTCGGGGAGACCCAGTACTTC.

The chain links TRBV4-1 to TRBJ1-2, with a possible D match to TRBD1 (6 bases). The germline V and J ends were trimmed by 4 bases and 2 bases, with 14 bases remaining between them. Germline CDR1 and CDR2: MGHRA and YSYEKL. CDR3 length: 15 residues. The CDR3 loop is CASSLRQAQNYGYTF. The DNA for the CDR3 is TGCGCCAGCAGCCTCCGACAGGCCCAAAACTATGGCTACACCTTC.

V is TRBV6-1 and J is TRBJ2-1; TRBD2 aligns across 11 bases. This CDR3 is 16 amino acids long. V lost 2 bases and J lost 6; bases outside the gene matches: 6. Germline V gene lookup returns CDR1 MNHNS and CDR2 SASEGT. Written as DNA, the CDR3 is TGTGCCAGCAGTGAACCACTAGCGGGAGCAACCAATGAGCAGTTCTTC. This translates into CASSEPLAGATNEQFF.

The chain is built from TRBV6-5 and TRBJ1-1; 10 bases line up with TRBD1. The CDR3 is 13 amino acids. The ends lost 6 bases at V and 7 bases at J; junction bases unmatched: 5. The V gene's germline CDR1 is MNHEY and CDR2 SVGAGI. CDR3: CASSDGDRGEAFF. The CDR3 nucleotides are TGTGCCAGCAGCGACGGGGACAGGGGTGAAGCTTTCTTT.

The chain's CDR3 is CSVVVGGPNYGYTF. The CDR3 DNA is TGCAGCGTTGTGGTAGGGGGCCCAAACTATGGCTACACCTTC. The chain links TRBV29-1 to TRBJ1-2, with 7 bases that match TRBD1. This CDR3 is built from 14 residues. J lost 2 bases, V lost 4 bases, and 7 bases had no gene match. Germline CDR1 reads SQVTM; CDR2 reads ANQGSEA.